This record looks at one T cell receptor beta chain sequence and its context. The data derive from a study of cytomegalovirus exposure and HLA in healthy donors. 60 Vbeta and 13 Jbeta primers were used in PCR. This table comes from immunoSEQ multiplex PCR, and its TCRdb copy is limited to in-frame clones, with some not included. The table includes around 140,000 clones, more than 9.5% detected once. V was clipped by 3 bases and J by 5 bases, with 10 bases between them. Germline CDR1 reads MDHEN; CDR2 reads SYDVKM. This CDR3 is 13 amino acids long. The specimen sequenced was PBMCs. The rearrangement uses TRBV28 and TRBJ2-5; D is undetermined. This TCR came from a man in his fifties or sixties in good health and CMV-seronegative. The DNA for the CDR3 is TGTGCCAGCAGTTTCGGTCGCCCGGAGACCCAGTACTTC. This sequence encodes CASSFGRPETQYF.